This T cell receptor (beta chain) was identified during a study of blood T cell repertoires in COVID-19. The table came from immunoSEQ multiplex PCR; TCRdb's copy has only in-frame clones and leaves some out. The data contain about 220,000 clones, 75% to 90% of them singletons. The CDR3 runs 15 residues. Germline trimming cut 5 bases from V and 6 bases from J; bases unmatched to any gene: 13. CDR1 is SGHAT, CDR2 FQNNGV, per germline. Those who participated ranged in age from roughly 18 to 90 years and resided in roughly 26 US areas. What was sequenced was PBMCs or T cells enriched from blood (not recorded which). The chain carries TRBV11-2 and TRBJ2-7; 7 nucleotides agree with TRBD2. This sequence originates from a woman under 30 in a cohort exposed to, infected with or recovered from COVID-19 (not recorded which). The CDR3: CASSALGAGIGEQYF. The CDR3 DNA follows: TGTGCCAGCAGCGCCCTTGGAGCGGGAATCGGCGAGCAGTACTTC.